These 24 T cell receptor beta chains were all obtained from the same sample, sequenced in a study of T-cell memory formation after mild COVID-19. One entry per CDR3 protein results from TCRdb running MiXCR on the 5' RACE reads. The sample records about 210,000 distinct CDR3 sequences, under 30% being singletons. Sequenced material: PBMCs or a T cell subset sorted from them (not recorded which). The origin of the receptors is an adult woman who had mild COVID-19 (a few samples of this study predate the infection). Cell type and time point are not known.

CDR3 amino acids: CASCLSQNQPQHF. CDR3 nucleotides: TGTGCCAGCTGTCTGTCCCAGAATCAGCCCCAGCATTTT. This chain uses TRBV12-3 or TRBV12-4 with TRBJ1-5, with D uncertain. The length of the CDR3 is 13 residues. Trimming left V 8 bases short and J 4 bases short, with 12 bases between.

The chain couples TRBV7-6 to TRBJ1-1, with 8 nucleotides matching TRBD1. Germline CDR1 is SGHVS and CDR2 is FNYEAQ. CDR3 length: 16 residues. Unmatched junction bases numbered 8, after V lost 5 bases and J lost 0 bases. CDR3 sequence (DNA): TGTGCCAGCAGCCCTAGACAGGGGCGGATGAACACTGAAGCTTTCTTT. Its protein product is CASSPRQGRMNTEAFF. The variable domain in full, with the rest retrieved from reference TRBV7-6 and TRBJ1-1, is GAGVSQSPRYKVTKRGQDVALRCDPISGHVSLYWYRQALGQGPEFLTYFNYEAQQDKSGLPNDRFSAERPEGSISTLTIQRTEQRDSAMYRCASSPRQGRMNTEAFFGQGTRLTVV.

The V call is TRBV11-1, the J call TRBJ2-7; D possibly corresponds to TRBD2 (5 bases). The length of the CDR3 is 14 residues. Per germline, CDR1 SGHAT and CDR2 FQDESV (reference sequence). V lost 7 bases and J 1 base, leaving 14 bases between the germline ends. The CDR3 coding sequence is TGTGCCAGCATTATTCTGGGGAGTTCCTACGAGCAGTACTTC. Protein product: CASIILGSSYEQYF.

This chain links TRBV3-1 with TRBJ2-4; no firm D call. V shed 5 bases and J shed 0 bases, with 8 bases lying between them. The CDR3 contains 14 residues. Per the germline V gene, CDR1 is LGHDT and CDR2 is YNNKEL (reference sequence). Written as DNA, the CDR3 is TGTGCCAGCAGCGGGCAAATAGCCAAAAACATTCAGTACTTC. Encoded protein: CASSGQIAKNIQYF.

The chain uses TRBV29-1 and TRBJ1-1; D is undetermined. The length of the CDR3 is 13 residues. V was trimmed by 1 base and J by 5 bases, leaving 11 bases between them. The germline gives CDR1 SQVTM, CDR2 ANQGSEA. The CDR3 sequence is CSVEGTLGTEAFF. The CDR3, as DNA: TGCAGCGTTGAAGGTACATTAGGGACTGAAGCTTTCTTT.

Only a few counts were recorded for this clonotype. V is TRBV20-1 and J is TRBJ2-3, with D perhaps being TRBD1 or TRBD2 (5 bases each). The V and J ends lost 0 bases and 5 bases respectively, with 12 bases between them. Germline values: CDR1 DFQATT, CDR2 SNEGSKA (reference sequence). The CDR3 has 14 residues. The CDR3 region is CSARDMMRGDTQYF. The CDR3 DNA reads as TGCAGTGCTAGAGATATGATGAGGGGAGATACGCAGTATTTT.

This clonotype appeared a few times. J is TRBJ1-2 and V is TRBV7-9, with D perhaps TRBD1 (6 bases). The CDR3 runs 15 residues. Germline V gene lookup returns CDR1 SEHNR and CDR2 FQNEAQ (reference sequence). Trimming removed 1 base at V and 3 bases at J, with 12 bases between. The chain's CDR3 is CASSLVVGTYYGYTF. Written as DNA, the CDR3 is TGTGCCAGCAGCTTAGTAGTCGGGACATACTATGGCTACACCTTC.

Only a few counts were recorded for this clonotype. This chain connects TRBV4-1 to TRBJ1-5; D is perhaps TRBD1 (5 bases). V lost 0 bases and J lost 6, with 24 bases in between. Germline V gives CDR1 MGHRA, CDR2 YSYEKL. CDR3 size: 19 residues. The CDR3 spells CASSQEAFVGQGGSQPQHF. The CDR3 nucleotides are TGCGCCAGCAGCCAAGAGGCTTTCGTGGGGCAGGGTGGAAGTCAGCCCCAGCATTTT.

V and J are TRBV7-9 and TRBJ2-7; the D gene is possibly TRBD1 (6 bases). This CDR3 region has 13 residues. Germline lookup yields CDR1 SEHNR and CDR2 FQNEAQ (reference sequence). Trimming cost V 3 bases and J 6 bases, with 12 bases left between them. Written as DNA, the CDR3 is TGTGCCAGCAGCTTCACAGGGAATGGCGAGCAGTACTTC. This gives the protein CASSFTGNGEQYF. The full variable domain, with the rest looked up from reference TRBV7-9 and TRBJ2-7, is DTGVSQNPRHKITKRGQNVTFRCDPISEHNRLYWYRQTLGQGPEFLTYFQNEAQLEKSRLLSDRFSAERPKGSFSTLEIQRTEQGDSAMYLCASSFTGNGEQYFGPGTRLTVT.

This clonotype was recorded only once. This sequence joins TRBV2 and TRBJ2-5; D unclear. Trimming left V 7 bases short and J 2 bases short, with 20 bases between. The CDR3 has 16 amino acids. The germline gives CDR1 SNHLY, CDR2 FYNNEI. CDR3 in DNA: TGTGCCAGCACAGCCCCCCCGCCCCTTCCTCAAGAGACCCAGTACTTC. It codes for CASTAPPPLPQETQYF.

The chain uses TRBV9 and TRBJ2-3, with D perhaps matching TRBD1 (5 bases). The CDR3 has 14 residues. The germline V and J ends were trimmed by 3 bases and 0 bases, with 8 bases remaining between them. Looked up from germline, CDR1 is SGDLS and CDR2 is YYNGEE. The CDR3 loop is CASSEAGSTDTQYF. The CDR3 DNA reads TGTGCCAGCAGCGAAGCAGGGAGCACAGATACGCAGTATTTT.

The V and J genes are TRBV3-1 and TRBJ1-2; D may be TRBD1 (5 bases). Trimming cost V 5 bases and J 4 bases, with 14 bases left between them. Germline lookup yields CDR1 LGHDT and CDR2 YNNKEL (reference sequence). The CDR3 contains 14 residues. The CDR3 DNA reads TGTGCCAGCAGCACTACGACAGCTGTCTATGGCTACACCTTC. Residues: CASSTTTAVYGYTF.

The chain combines TRBV20-1 with TRBJ2-3; the match to TRBD2 covers 7 bases. V was pared by 1 base and J by 2 bases, with 15 bases of the junction left unmatched. This CDR3 spans 18 amino acids. The germline gives CDR1 DFQATT, CDR2 SNEGSKA (reference sequence). The CDR3 DNA reads TGCAGTGCTAGAGGAGGTGGGGCGGCGGGAGAAGACACAGATACGCAGTATTTT. Residues: CSARGGGAAGEDTDTQYF.

V is TRBV19 and J is TRBJ1-1; D perhaps matches TRBD1 (6 bases). Looked up from germline, CDR1 is LNHDA and CDR2 is SQIVND (reference sequence). The V and J ends lost 1 base and 8 bases respectively, with 14 bases between them. The CDR3 has 14 amino acids. CDR3 coding DNA: TGTGCCAGTAGTATAGGTGGGGGCCTATCAGAAGCTTTCTTT. Its protein product is CASSIGGGLSEAFF.

The sample holds a few counts of this clonotype. The CDR3 DNA reads as TGCGCCAGCAGCCCAGGGACGCCGCTAATGCGGACTGAAGCTTTCTTT. Translated, it gives CASSPGTPLMRTEAFF. The rearrangement uses TRBV5-1 and TRBJ1-1; a weak D match, TRBD1 (5 bases). CDR1 and CDR2 from the germline V gene are SGHRS and YFSETQ. The CDR3 extends over 16 amino acids. V dropped 4 bases and J dropped 5 bases, with 21 bases sitting between them.

This chain uses TRBV5-4 with TRBJ2-2; D is possibly TRBD2 (5 bases). This CDR3 comprises 15 residues. Trimming shortened V by 0 bases and J by 2 bases, and 8 bases separated the two germline ends. Germline CDR1 and CDR2: SGHNT and YYREEE (reference sequence). CDR3 in DNA: TGTGCCAGCAGCTTGGACGGGGTTAACACCGGGGAGCTGTTTTTT. Encoded protein: CASSLDGVNTGELFF.

This chain connects TRBV5-5 to TRBJ2-7, with D unresolved. Germline V gives CDR1 SGHKS, CDR2 YYEKEE (reference sequence). The V and J ends lost 3 bases and 0 bases respectively, with 13 bases between them. The CDR3 has 15 residues. The CDR3 DNA is TGTGCCAGCAGCTATGGACCGGGTGTCTCCTACGAGCAGTACTTC. This gives the protein CASSYGPGVSYEQYF.

The chain joins TRBV3-1 to TRBJ1-6; D is perhaps TRBD1 (5 bases). The ends were cut back, 8 bases at V and 7 bases at J, with 15 bases in the middle. Germline CDR1 and CDR2: LGHDT and YNNKEL (reference sequence). The length of the CDR3 is 14 residues. The CDR3 protein is CASQGVSKNSPLHF. The CDR3 DNA is TGTGCCAGCCAAGGGGTTTCGAAGAATTCACCCCTCCACTTT.

CDR3 nucleotides: TGTGCCAGCAGTCCCGCGTCTTGGGAGCAGTACTTC. Protein: CASSPASWEQYF. J is TRBJ2-7 and V is TRBV6-2 or TRBV6-3; D not certain. The CDR3 has 12 amino acids. V was pared by 5 bases and J by 7 bases, with 12 bases between. Germline V gives CDR1 MNHEY, CDR2 SVGEGT.

This rearrangement joins TRBV12-3 or TRBV12-4 to TRBJ2-1; 10 nucleotides align to TRBD2. J gave up 0 bases and V 6 bases, and 5 bases lay outside the gene matches. CDR3 length: 16 amino acids. The CDR3 nucleotides read TGTGCCAGCAGGCCCCTAGCGGGGGCCTCCTACAATGAGCAGTTCTTC. Its translation is CASRPLAGASYNEQFF.

The J gene is TRBJ2-7, the V gene TRBV5-1; D remains ambiguous. The V gene lost 5 bases and the J gene lost 7 bases, with 16 bases spanning the gap. Germline assignment: CDR1 SGHRS and CDR2 YFSETQ. CDR3 size: 13 residues. In nucleotides, the CDR3 is TGCGCCAGCAGTTCCGAGGCCCATTCGGAGCAGTACTTC. Its translation is CASSSEAHSEQYF.

This clonotype was detected only a few times. The chain is built from TRBV20-1 and TRBJ2-7; weak D call: TRBD1 (5 bases). The CDR3 is 14 residues long. From germline, CDR1 is DFQATT and CDR2 SNEGSKA (reference sequence). V lost 5 bases and J lost 0, with 14 bases in between. CDR3 residues: CSAPSTGYSYEQYF. The CDR3 nucleotides are TGCAGTGCTCCCTCTACAGGCTACTCCTACGAGCAGTACTTC.

This clonotype was found many times. The chain employs TRBV18 and TRBJ2-1; D is unclear. Trimming left V 8 bases short and J 3 bases short, with 11 bases between. In germline, CDR1 is KGHSH, CDR2 LQKENI. This CDR3 spans 13 amino acids. CDR3 nucleotides: TGTGCCAGCAGCTCCTCTAGCTACAATGAGCAGTTCTTC. Amino acids: CASSSSSYNEQFF.

The chain couples TRBV18 to TRBJ2-5, with unresolved D. Germline assignment: CDR1 KGHSH and CDR2 LQKENI. The V end was cut by 1 base, the J end by 5 bases, with 11 bases between. CDR3 size: 14 residues. The CDR3 DNA follows: TGTGCCAGCTCACCACGCAGGCTGGGGGAGACCCAGTACTTC. It codes for CASSPRRLGETQYF.